A single T cell receptor (beta chain) is shown here with its context. The table lists this clone with a count of one. The specificity of this receptor is unknown. It has no much larger one-base neighbor in the sample; base qualities were not kept. This entry belongs to a study of cytomegalovirus exposure and HLA in healthy donors (dated 2017 in TCRdb). Study-level background: An earlier analysis of 587 of the donors reported 250 to 350 Gb of sequence data and around 110 million unique TCR beta sequences obtained from approximately 180 million T cells. About 310 gigabases of sequencing data and roughly 90 million unique TCR sequences were included in an early release covering about 700 HLA-typed donors. Of the 350 to 450 genotyped donors, about 80% fell in the genetic ancestry cluster associated with self-reported Caucasian donors. The study aimed to test whether signatures of past pathogen exposure could be identified by cataloging public T cell receptors. The study profiled the T cell repertoires of 500 to 800 subjects by immunosequencing and related them to cytomegalovirus serostatus. In addition to the first cohort of several hundred subjects, a separate validation cohort of 120 different subjects was used. High-throughput TCR immunosequencing, statistical association of individual TCRs with disease status, and machine learning were combined to predict cytomegalovirus infection status. In a later analysis, previously published TCR beta repertoires from some 640 donors were re-analyzed and high-resolution HLA genotyping was added so that TCR occurrence patterns could be studied. In the later analysis, no new phenotypic data were used to find candidate immune exposures; instead, reliance was placed on TCR beta sequences and their occurrence across donors. To decide whether each TCR beta V gene segment behaved as functional or pseudogenic, an earlier analysis of 587 of the donors relied on high-throughput TCR beta sequencing. Donor age, sex, ethnicity and CMV serostatus were compiled together with the repertoire data. A later genetic analysis took genome-wide SNP genotypes for about three fifths of the 666 donors and used that subset as a discovery cohort. Every repertoire in the discovery cohort had been generated on one and the same sequencing platform. Class I and class II HLA loci were covered by the typing at four-digit resolution. Typing coverage varied by locus: roughly 620-640 donors for A, B, C, DRB1 and DQB1; approximately 500 for DQA1; more than 600 for DPA1; under 490 for DPB1. Roughly five DR-DQ haplotypes were handled as single units for association and clustering because linkage in the cohort was strong. Among almost 400 genotyped donors of the cohort, an average of around 240,000 unique TCR beta nucleotide sequences were sequenced per donor, around 20% of them non-productive. Broad study findings and their caveats: The study listed approximately 150 TCR beta chains as associated with cytomegalovirus. According to a later analysis, TCR association rates differed among HLA loci, with DRB1 alleles showing the most associated TCRs and HLA-C alleles showing the fewest. Immune exposure information for the cohort was limited to CMV serostatus. A later genetic analysis reported fewer N-insertions in productive TCRs among donors in an Asian-associated ancestry cluster than the roughly 650-donor mean. Linkage disequilibrium might explain the correlated functional status among segregating V segments, but an unknown experimental factor could not be ruled out. Most TCR sequences were seen in very few donors, while some public TCRs were found in many individuals. The presence/absence analyses assumed that sequencing depth was roughly uniform across donors, and that assumption may not be true. A cluster of highly shared sequence variants was judged likely to be a technical artifact of the sequencing pipeline. According to a later analysis, parvovirus B19, influenza, CMV and Epstein-Barr virus appeared linked to several top co-occurrence clusters. Because some donors lacked HLA typing at each locus, the association tests relied only on the typed subset. Because counts were too low, roughly 17 rarely observed V segments, including chromosome 9 orphons, were left out of the earlier analysis of 500 to 750 of the donors. Most CMV-associated TCR beta chains appeared to be HLA-restricted in a later analysis, and the HLA associations seemed to be driven largely by CMV exposure. An association between a missense DCLRE1C variant and V-gene and J-gene trimming of TCR beta chains was found in a later genetic analysis and replicated in an independent cohort. Some IMGT-functional V segments, including TRBV6-2 and TRBV6-3, could not be told apart with the 87-base-pair reads, so those segments were excluded. In vitro tests confirmed that a few of the cytomegalovirus-associated TCR beta chains recognize cytomegalovirus antigens. In both the original and validation cohorts, the classifier was reported to diagnose cytomegalovirus status with high specificity and sensitivity. A further reported finding was that TCR beta sequences accurately predicted the HLA-A and HLA-B alleles for most subjects in the first cohort. Broadly in line with IMGT annotations, most TCR beta V segments showed up in productive rearrangements about 87% or about 30% of the time in an earlier analysis of about 500 of the donors. Assigning TCR associations to individual alleles was difficult when HLA alleles, especially DR and DQ, strongly co-occurred. At a false discovery rate of 0.05, a later analysis linked 16,951 TCR beta sequences to specific HLA alleles. Only TCR beta chains were sequenced in this cohort, and the absence of alpha or paired-chain data limited detectable features. Compared with equally common non-associated chains, HLA-associated TCR beta chains in a later analysis were more clonally expanded and had lower generation probabilities. The authors suggested that the approach could potentially be extended to other disease states and immunological phenotypes.

The cohort comprised 670 or so healthy bone marrow donors. All cohort members were sampled while nominally healthy, although unrecorded immune exposures were likely present. The donor was CMV seronegative and was included in the group of several hundred seronegative cohort members. A peripheral blood sample was provided by each donor, and peripheral blood mononuclear cells were used for TCR beta sequencing. Genomic DNA extraction from the blood cell samples was performed with the Qiagen DNeasy Blood Extraction Kit. Inclusive of the bounding cysteine and phenylalanine, the CDR3 is 14 residues long. This entry keeps only the CDR3 DNA: 42 bases, framed from base 1. The germline V gene yields SGHTA for CDR1 and FQGTGA for CDR2. The junction shows trimming of 4 bases on V and 3 bases on J, plus 13 bases between the germline ends. Libraries were built with the immunoSEQ multiplex PCR assay. The multiplex PCR relied on a mix of 60 forward primers for TCR Vbeta segments and 13 reverse primers for TCR Jbeta segments. The CDR3 region of rearranged TCR beta genes was amplified from genomic DNA with a multiplex PCR assay. Amplified TCR beta libraries were sequenced as 87-base-pair reads on the Illumina HiSeq System. In the source study's methods: A later analysis counted about 80 million unique TCR beta chains across the 640 or so repertoires, and some 11 million of these chains were shared by at least two donors. Raw reads were error-corrected and collapsed into unique sequences with a nearest-neighbor algorithm that merged closely related sequences to remove PCR and sequencing errors. V, D and J gene segments were assigned by aligning CDR3 sequences to IMGT reference sequences. Each retained sequence needed at least a six-nucleotide match to both a V gene segment and a J gene segment. A rearrangement counted as productive if the CDR3 had no stop codons and remained in frame with V and J, and every other rearrangement counted as non-productive. CDR3 was defined by IMGT convention, running from the second conserved V-encoded cysteine to the conserved J-encoded phenylalanine. The earlier analysis of 500 to 750 of the donors excluded any sequence lacking an unambiguous match to a single V gene segment. An earlier analysis of 587 of the donors called V segments functional above 56.7% productive rearrangements and segregating when the between-donor standard deviation exceeded 5%. A statistical classification framework was developed to diagnose cytomegalovirus status using the catalog of TCR beta chain sequences. In a later analysis, V and J genes were assigned by comparing TCR nucleotide sequences against IMGT/GENE-DB human TR gene sequences. The TCRdist pipeline was used in a later analysis to assign CDR3 sequences and most-parsimonious VDJ recombination scenarios. In a later analysis, each TCR beta chain was defined by its CDR3 amino acid sequence together with its V-gene family, and reads without a unique V-gene family were excluded. To address suspected cross-contamination and a sequencing artifact, a later analysis removed 450 to 700 highly shared, low-generation-probability nucleotide sequences. In a later analysis, a clonal expansion index for each public chain was calculated from normalized within-repertoire ranks of inferred template counts. Generation probabilities in a later analysis came from a VDJ recombination model fitted to out-of-frame rearrangements, and those results were checked against IGoR. In a later analysis, TCR-TCR, TCR-HLA and TCR-CMV co-occurrence was scored with hypergeometric tests, and a repertoire-size bias correction was applied to TCR pairs. To estimate false discovery rates, a later analysis permuted the HLA or CMV assignments 20 times. In a later analysis, co-occurring TCRs were grouped using DBSCAN, with TCRdist sequence similarity added in when clustering inside HLA-allele-positive subsets. Co-occurrence clustering excluded repertoires with fewer than 30,000 or more than 120,000 public chains, plus five with anomalous nucleotide sharing. Imported from immuneACCESS, the table was reduced by TCRdb to in-frame sequences with V and J called. These copies leave out some clones; in studies compared against another copy, an unresolved V gene accounts for under half, and the cause of the remainder is not known. D and trimming come from the DNA, and the V and J calls and clone size come from that table. For this sample there are 85,000 to 130,000 clones; 75% to 85% appear just once. The top ten hold roughly 1.2% of the sample.

The specimen was PBMCs. This receptor was obtained from a woman aged 18 to 35 in good health and CMV-seronegative. Recombination linked TRBV7-3 to TRBJ2-7, with a weak D call of TRBD1 (7 bases match). The CDR3 region: CASSSQGGGYEQYF. Here is the DNA: TGTGCCAGCAGCTCTCAGGGGGGAGGCTACGAGCAGTACTTC.